This TCR beta chain stems from a study of blood T cell repertoires in COVID-19. This CDR3 region has 14 residues. CDR1 is MNHEY, CDR2 SMNVEV, per germline (reference sequence). V was clipped by 6 bases and J by 10 bases, with 16 bases between them. Contact with a PCR-confirmed or clinician-diagnosed COVID-19 case occurred within 2 weeks of entry. Sequencing used immunoSEQ multiplex PCR; TCRdb keeps in-frame clones, though not all of them. The data hold roughly 270,000 clones, with around 83% observed a single time. This sequence joins TRBV27 and TRBJ1-6; the D gene is possibly TRBD1 (5 bases). The sequencing input was PBMCs or T cells enriched from blood (not recorded which). The TCR comes from a man in his forties who had been exposed to COVID-19. In DNA, the CDR3 is TGTGCCAGCAGGGAGGGGCCGAGGTTGTCACCCCTCCACTTT. Protein: CASREGPRLSPLHF.